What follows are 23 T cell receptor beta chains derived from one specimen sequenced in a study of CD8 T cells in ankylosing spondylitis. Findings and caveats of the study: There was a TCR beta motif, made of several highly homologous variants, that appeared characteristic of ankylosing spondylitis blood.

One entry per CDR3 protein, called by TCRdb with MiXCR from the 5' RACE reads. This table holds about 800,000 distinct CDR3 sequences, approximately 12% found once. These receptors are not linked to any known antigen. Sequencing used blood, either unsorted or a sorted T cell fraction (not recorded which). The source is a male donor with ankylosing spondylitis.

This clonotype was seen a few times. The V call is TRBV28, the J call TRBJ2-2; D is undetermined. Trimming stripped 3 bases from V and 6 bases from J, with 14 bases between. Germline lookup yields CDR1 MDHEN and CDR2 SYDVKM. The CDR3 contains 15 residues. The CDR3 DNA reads TGTGCCAGCAGTTTGGTACTCCAGAGGTCCGGGGAGCTGTTTTTT. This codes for CASSLVLQRSGELFF.

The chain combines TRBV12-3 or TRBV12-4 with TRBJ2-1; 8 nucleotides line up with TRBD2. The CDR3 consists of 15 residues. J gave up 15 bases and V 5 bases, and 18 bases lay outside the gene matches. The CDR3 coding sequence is TGTGCCAGCAGTACTTCTCCCGGGACTGCCGCGGGGGGGTTCTTC. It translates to CASSTSPGTAAGGFF.

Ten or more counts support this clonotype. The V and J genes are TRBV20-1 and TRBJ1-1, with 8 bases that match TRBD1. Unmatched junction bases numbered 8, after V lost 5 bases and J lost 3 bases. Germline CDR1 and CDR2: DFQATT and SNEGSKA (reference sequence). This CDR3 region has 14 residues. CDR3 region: CSALNDRGHTEAFF. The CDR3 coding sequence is TGCAGTGCTTTGAACGACAGGGGACACACTGAAGCTTTCTTT.

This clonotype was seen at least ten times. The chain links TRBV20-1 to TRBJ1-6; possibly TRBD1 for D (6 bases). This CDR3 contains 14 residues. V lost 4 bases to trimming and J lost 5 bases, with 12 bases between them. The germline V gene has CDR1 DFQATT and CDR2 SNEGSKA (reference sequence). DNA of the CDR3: TGCAGTGCTACCTCCGGGACAAATAATTCACCCCTCCACTTT. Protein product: CSATSGTNNSPLHF.

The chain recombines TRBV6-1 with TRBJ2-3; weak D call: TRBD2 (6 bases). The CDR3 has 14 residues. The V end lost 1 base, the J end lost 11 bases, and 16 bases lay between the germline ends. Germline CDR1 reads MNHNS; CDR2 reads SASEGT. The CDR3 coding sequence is TGTGCCAGCAGTGAAGTGATAGCGGTCTGGGGGCAGTATTTT. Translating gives CASSEVIAVWGQYF.

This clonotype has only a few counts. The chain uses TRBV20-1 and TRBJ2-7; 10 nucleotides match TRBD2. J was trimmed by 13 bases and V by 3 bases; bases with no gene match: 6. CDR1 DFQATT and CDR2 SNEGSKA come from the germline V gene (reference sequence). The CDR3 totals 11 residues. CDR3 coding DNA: TGCAGTGCTAGGGCTCAGCGGGGGGGCTACTTC. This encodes CSARAQRGGYF.

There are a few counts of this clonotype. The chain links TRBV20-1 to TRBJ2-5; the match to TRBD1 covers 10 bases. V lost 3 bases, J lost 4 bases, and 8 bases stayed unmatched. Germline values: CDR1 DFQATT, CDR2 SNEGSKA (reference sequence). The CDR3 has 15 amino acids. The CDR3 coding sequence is TGCAGTGCTAGGTCCCCCCGGGACAGGGGAGAGACCCAGTACTTC. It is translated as CSARSPRDRGETQYF.

This CDR3 is CASSVAAGAPGSYNEQFF. Here the CDR3 DNA reads TGTGCCAGCAGCGTAGCGGCGGGAGCACCTGGCTCCTACAATGAGCAGTTCTTC. The rearrangement links TRBV9 to TRBJ2-1; 7 positions match TRBD2. After removal of 0 bases from V and 0 bases from J, the junction contained 9 bases not matched to a gene. Germline loops: CDR1 SGDLS, CDR2 YYNGEE. The CDR3 has 18 amino acids.

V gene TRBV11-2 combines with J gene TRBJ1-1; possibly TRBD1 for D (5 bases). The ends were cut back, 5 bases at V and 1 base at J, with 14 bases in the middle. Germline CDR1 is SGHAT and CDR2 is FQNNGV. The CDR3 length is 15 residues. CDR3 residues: CASSTDISTNTEAFF. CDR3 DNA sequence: TGTGCCAGCAGCACGGACATCTCGACGAACACTGAAGCTTTCTTT. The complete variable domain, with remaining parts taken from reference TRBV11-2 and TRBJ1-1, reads EAGVAQSPRYKIIEKRQSVAFWCNPISGHATLYWYQQILGQGPKLLIQFQNNGVVDDSQLPKDRFSAERLKGVDSTLKIQPAKLEDSAVYLCASSTDISTNTEAFFGQGTRLTVV.

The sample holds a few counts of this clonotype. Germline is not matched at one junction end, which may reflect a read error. CDR3 in amino acids: CASSPSYWTSGYNEQFF. CDR3 sequence (DNA): TGTGCTAGCAGCCCATCCTACTGGACTAGCGGATACAATGAGCAGTTCTTC. This chain links TRBV7-7 with TRBJ2-1; 10 bases align to TRBD2. This CDR3 is 17 amino acids long. CDR1 is SSHAT and CDR2 is FNYEAQ in the germline V gene (reference sequence).

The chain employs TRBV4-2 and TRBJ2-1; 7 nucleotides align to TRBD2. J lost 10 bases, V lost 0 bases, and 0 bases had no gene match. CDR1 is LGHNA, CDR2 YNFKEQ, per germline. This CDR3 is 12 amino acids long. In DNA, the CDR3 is TGTGCCAGCAGCCAAGAACTAGCGGAGCAGTTCTTC. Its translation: CASSQELAEQFF.

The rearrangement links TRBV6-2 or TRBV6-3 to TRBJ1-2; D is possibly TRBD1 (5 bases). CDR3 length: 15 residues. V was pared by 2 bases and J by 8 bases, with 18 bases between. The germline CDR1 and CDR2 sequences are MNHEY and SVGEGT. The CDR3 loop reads CASSYATVRGGGYTF. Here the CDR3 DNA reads TGTGCCAGCAGTTACGCCACAGTCCGGGGCGGAGGCTACACCTTC.

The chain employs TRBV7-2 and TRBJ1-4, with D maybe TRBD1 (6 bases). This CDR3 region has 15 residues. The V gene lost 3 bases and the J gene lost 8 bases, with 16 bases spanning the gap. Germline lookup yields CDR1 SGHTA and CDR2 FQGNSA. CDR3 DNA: TGTGCCAGCAGCTTGGGGGGCCGGATTGGGGAAAAACTGTTTTTT. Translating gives CASSLGGRIGEKLFF.

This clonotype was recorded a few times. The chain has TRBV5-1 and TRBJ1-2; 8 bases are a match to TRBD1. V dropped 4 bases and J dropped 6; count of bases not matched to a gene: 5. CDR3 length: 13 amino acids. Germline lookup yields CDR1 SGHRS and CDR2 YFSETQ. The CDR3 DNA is TGCGCCAGCAGCCCAACAGGGGGTGATGGCTACACCTTC. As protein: CASSPTGGDGYTF.

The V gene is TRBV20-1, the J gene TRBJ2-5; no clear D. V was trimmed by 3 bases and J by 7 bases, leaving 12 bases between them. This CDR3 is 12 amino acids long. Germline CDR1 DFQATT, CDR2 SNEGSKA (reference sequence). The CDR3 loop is CSASTALVTQYF. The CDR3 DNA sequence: TGCAGTGCTAGCACTGCTCTTGTGACCCAGTACTTC.

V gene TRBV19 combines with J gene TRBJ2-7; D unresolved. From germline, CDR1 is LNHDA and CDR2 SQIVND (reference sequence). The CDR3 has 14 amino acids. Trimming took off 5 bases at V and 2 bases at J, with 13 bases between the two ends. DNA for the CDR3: TGTGCCAGTAGTTCCAGACACACCACCTACGAGCAGTACTTC. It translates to CASSSRHTTYEQYF.

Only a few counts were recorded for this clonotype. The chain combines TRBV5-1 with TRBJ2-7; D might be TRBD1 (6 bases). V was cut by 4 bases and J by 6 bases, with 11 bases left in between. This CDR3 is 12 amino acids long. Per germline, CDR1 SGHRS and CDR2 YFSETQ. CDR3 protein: CASSMPGVEQYF. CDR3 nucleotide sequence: TGCGCCAGCAGCATGCCAGGGGTCGAGCAGTACTTC.

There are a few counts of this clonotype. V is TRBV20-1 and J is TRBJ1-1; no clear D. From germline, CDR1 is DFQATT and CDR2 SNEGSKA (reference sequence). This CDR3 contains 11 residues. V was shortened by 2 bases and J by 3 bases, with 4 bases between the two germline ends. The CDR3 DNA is TGCAGTGCTAGATCATACACTGAAGCTTTCTTT. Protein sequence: CSARSYTEAFF.

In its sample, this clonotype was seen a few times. The CDR3 coding sequence is TGCAGCGTCGTAGCGGGAACGGTAACAGATACGCAGTATTTT. Its translation: CSVVAGTVTDTQYF. The V and J genes are TRBV29-1 and TRBJ2-3; 8 bases agree with TRBD2. CDR1 SQVTM and CDR2 ANQGSEA come from the germline V gene. J was trimmed by 3 bases and V by 6 bases; bases with no gene match: 8. The CDR3 has 14 amino acids.

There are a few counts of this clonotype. CDR3 coding DNA: TGCGCCAGCAGCCAAGAAGGTTCTGAAAAACTGTTTTTT. This sequence encodes CASSQEGSEKLFF. The chain links TRBV4-3 to TRBJ1-4; unclear D gene. From germline, CDR1 is LGHNA and CDR2 YSLEER. The germline V and J ends were trimmed by 0 bases and 7 bases, with 6 bases remaining between them. The CDR3 length is 13 residues.

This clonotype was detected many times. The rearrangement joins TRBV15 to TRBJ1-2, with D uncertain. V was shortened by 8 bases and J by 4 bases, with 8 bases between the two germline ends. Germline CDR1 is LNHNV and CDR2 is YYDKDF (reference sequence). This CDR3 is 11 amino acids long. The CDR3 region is CATGEGYGYTF. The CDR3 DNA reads TGTGCCACCGGGGAAGGCTATGGCTACACCTTC. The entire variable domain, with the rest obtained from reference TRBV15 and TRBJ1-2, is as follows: DAMVIQNPRYQVTQFGKPVTLSCSQTLNHNVMYWYQQKSSQAPKLLFHYYDKDFNNEADTPDNFQSRRPNTSFCFLDIRSPGLGDTAMYLCATGEGYGYTFGSGTRLTVV.

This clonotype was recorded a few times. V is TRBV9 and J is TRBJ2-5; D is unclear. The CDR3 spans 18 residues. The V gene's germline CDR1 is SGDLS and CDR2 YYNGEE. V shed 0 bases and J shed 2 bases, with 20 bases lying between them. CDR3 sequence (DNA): TGTGCCAGCAGCGTAGCAAGTATGAGCTACGGGCAGCAAGAGACCCAGTACTTC. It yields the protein CASSVASMSYGQQETQYF.

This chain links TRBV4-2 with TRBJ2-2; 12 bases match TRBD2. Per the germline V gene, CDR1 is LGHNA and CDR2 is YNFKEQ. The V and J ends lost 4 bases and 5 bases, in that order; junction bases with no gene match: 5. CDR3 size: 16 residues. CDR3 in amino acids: CASSPTSGSGTGELFF. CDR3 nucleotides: TGTGCCAGCAGCCCGACTAGCGGGAGCGGTACCGGGGAGCTGTTTTTT.